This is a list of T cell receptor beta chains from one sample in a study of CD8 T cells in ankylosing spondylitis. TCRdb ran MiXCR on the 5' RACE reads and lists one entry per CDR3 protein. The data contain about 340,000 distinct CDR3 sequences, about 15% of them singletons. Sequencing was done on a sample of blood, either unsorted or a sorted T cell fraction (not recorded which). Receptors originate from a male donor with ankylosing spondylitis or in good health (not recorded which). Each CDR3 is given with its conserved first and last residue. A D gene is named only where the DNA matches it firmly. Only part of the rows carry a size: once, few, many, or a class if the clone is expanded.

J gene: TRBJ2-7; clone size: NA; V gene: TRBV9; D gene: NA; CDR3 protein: CASSVAATPAYEQYF; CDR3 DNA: TGTGCCAGCAGCGTAGCAGCGACACCGGCCTACGAGCAGTACTTC
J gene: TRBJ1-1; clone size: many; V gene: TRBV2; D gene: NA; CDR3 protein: CASHRDKWTEAFF; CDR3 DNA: TGTGCCTCTCACCGGGACAAATGGACTGAAGCTTTCTTT
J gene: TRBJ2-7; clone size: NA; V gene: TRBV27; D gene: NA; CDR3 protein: CASSLREGAREQYF; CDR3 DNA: TGTGCCAGCAGTTTACGTGAAGGGGCGCGCGAGCAGTACTTC
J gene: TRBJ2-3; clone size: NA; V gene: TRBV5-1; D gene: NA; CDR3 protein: CASSLEVEGDTQYF; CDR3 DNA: TGCGCCAGCAGCCTGGAAGTGGAAGGAGATACGCAGTATTTT
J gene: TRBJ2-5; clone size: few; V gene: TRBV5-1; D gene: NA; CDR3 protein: CASSLVFSPQETQYF; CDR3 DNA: TGCGCCAGCAGCTTGGTCTTTAGTCCACAAGAGACCCAGTACTTC
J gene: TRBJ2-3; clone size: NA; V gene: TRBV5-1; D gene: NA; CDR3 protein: CASSLERRTTDTQYF; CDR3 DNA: TGCGCCAGCAGCTTGGAGCGGAGGACCACAGATACGCAGTATTTT
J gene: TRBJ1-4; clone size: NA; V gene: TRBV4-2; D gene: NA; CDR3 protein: CASSQDRTVNEKLFF; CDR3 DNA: TGTGCCAGCAGCCAAGATCGGACAGTTAATGAAAAACTGTTTTTT
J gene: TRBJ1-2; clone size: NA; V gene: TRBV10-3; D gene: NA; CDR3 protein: CAISEGRAQHGYTF; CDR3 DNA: TGTGCCATCAGTGAGGGCAGGGCACAGCATGGCTACACCTTC
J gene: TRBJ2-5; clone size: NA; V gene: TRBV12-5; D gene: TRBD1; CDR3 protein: CASGSGTGGNRETQYF; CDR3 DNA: TGTGCTAGTGGTTCCGGGACAGGGGGGAACCGAGAGACCCAGTACTTC
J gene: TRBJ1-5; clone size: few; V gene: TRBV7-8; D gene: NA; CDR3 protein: CASSLGSWQGITQPQHF; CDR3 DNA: TGTGCCAGCAGCTTAGGTAGTTGGCAGGGTATAACTCAGCCCCAGCATTTT
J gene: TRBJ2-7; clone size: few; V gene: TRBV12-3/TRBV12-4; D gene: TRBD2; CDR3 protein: CASSLTSGGVDEQYF; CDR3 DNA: TGTGCCAGCAGTTTAACTAGCGGGGGGGTCGACGAGCAGTACTTC
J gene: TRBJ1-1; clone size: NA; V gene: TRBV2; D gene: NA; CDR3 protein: CASSEARRGEAFF; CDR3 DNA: TGTGCCAGCAGTGAAGCTCGACGTGGGGAAGCTTTCTTT
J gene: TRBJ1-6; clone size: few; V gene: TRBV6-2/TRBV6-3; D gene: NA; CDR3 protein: CASSPWLGSPLHF; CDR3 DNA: TGTGCCAGCAGTCCGTGGTTAGGCTCACCCCTCCACTTT
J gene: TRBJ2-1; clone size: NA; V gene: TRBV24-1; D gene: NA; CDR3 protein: CATSDLSYNEQFF; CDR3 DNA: TGTGCCACCAGTGATTTATCTTACAATGAGCAGTTCTTC
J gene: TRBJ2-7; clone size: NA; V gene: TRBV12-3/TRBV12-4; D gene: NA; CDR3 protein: CASSLAGDLYEQYF; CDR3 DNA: TGTGCCAGCAGTTTGGCAGGGGACCTCTACGAGCAGTACTTC
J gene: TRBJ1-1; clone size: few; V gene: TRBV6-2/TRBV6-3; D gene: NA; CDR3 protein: CASNALPGTSAFF; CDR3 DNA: TGTGCCAGCAACGCCCTTCCCGGAACATCAGCTTTCTTT
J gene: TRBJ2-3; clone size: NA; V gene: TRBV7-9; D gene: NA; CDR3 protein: CASGREVGDTQYF; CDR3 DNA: TGTGCCAGTGGGCGAGAAGTAGGAGATACGCAGTATTTT
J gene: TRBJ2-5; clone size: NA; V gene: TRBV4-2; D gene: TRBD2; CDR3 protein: CASSPGGRGQETQYF; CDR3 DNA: TGTGCCAGCAGTCCCGGCGGGAGGGGTCAAGAGACCCAGTACTTC
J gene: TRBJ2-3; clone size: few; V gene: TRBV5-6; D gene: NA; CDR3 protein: CASSLDWGESTDTQYF; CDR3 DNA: TGTGCCAGCAGCTTGGATTGGGGGGAAAGCACAGATACGCAGTATTTT
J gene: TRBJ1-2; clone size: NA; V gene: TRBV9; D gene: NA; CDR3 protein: CASSPQDGVGYTF; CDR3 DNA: TGTGCCAGCAGCCCCCAGGACGGCGTCGGCTACACCTTC
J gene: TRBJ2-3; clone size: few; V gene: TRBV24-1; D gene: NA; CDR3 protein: CATSDDTREQYF; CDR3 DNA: TGTGCCACCAGTGATGATACACGAGAGCAGTATTTT
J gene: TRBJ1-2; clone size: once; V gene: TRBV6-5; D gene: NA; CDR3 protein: CASSYSRGGGYTF; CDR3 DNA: TGTGCCAGCAGTTACTCGAGAGGAGGTGGCTACACCTTC
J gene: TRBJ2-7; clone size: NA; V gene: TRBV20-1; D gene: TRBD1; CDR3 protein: CSARGQGYSYEQYF; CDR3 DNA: TGCAGTGCTAGAGGACAGGGCTACTCCTACGAGCAGTACTTC
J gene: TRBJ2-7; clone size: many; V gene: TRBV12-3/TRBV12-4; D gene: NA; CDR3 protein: CASSSVYGGSEQYF; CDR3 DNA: TGTGCCAGCAGTTCAGTTTACGGGGGATCCGAGCAGTACTTC
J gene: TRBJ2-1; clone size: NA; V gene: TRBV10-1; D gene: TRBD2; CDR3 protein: CASSESAGGADNEQFF; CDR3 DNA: TGCGCCAGCAGTGAGTCGGCGGGAGGGGCGGACAATGAGCAGTTCTTC
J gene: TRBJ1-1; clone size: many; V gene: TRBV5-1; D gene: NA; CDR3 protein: CASSLGAWGTEAFF; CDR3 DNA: TGCGCCAGCAGCTTGGGAGCGTGGGGGACTGAAGCTTTCTTT
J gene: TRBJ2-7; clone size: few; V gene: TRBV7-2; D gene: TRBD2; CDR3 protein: CASSLDGGGREQYF; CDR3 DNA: TGTGCCAGCAGCTTAGACGGGGGCGGGAGGGAGCAGTACTTC
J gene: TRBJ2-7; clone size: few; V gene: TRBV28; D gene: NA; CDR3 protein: CASSLPGRTYEQYF; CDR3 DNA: TGTGCCAGCAGTTTACCTGGACGGACCTACGAGCAGTACTTC
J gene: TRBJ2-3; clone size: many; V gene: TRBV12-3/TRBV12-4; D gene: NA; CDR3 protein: CASSLATQRADTQYF; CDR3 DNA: TGTGCCAGCAGTTTAGCGACTCAACGAGCAGATACGCAGTATTTT
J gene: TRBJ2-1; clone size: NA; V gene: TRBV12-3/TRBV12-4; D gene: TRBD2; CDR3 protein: CASTTRGGVYNEQFF; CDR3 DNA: TGTGCCAGCACCACCCGGGGGGGAGTCTACAATGAGCAGTTCTTC
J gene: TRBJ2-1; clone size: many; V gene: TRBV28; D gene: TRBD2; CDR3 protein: CASSFPSGGYNEQFF; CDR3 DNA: TGTGCCAGCAGTTTCCCTAGCGGGGGGTACAATGAGCAGTTCTTC
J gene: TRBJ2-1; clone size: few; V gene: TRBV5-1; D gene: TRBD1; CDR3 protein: CASSLESTGDF; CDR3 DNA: TGCGCCAGCAGCCTGGAGTCGACAGGGGACTTC
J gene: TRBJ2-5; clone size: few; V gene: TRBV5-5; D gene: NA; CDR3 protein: CASSLELAETQYF; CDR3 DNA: TGTGCCAGCAGCTTGGAGCTAGCGGAGACCCAGTACTTC
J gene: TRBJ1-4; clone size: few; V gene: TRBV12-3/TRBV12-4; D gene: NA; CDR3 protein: CASSSPLGATNEKLFF; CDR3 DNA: TGTGCCAGCAGTTCCCCGCTTGGGGCAACTAATGAAAAACTGTTTTTT
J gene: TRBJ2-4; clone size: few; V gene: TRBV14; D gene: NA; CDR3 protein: CASSPTGAKNIQYF; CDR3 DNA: TGTGCCAGCAGTCCCACAGGGGCCAAAAACATTCAGTACTTC
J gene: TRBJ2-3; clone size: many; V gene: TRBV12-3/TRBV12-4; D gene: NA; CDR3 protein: CASRLSQGSTDTQYF; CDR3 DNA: TGTGCCAGCAGGCTTTCCCAGGGCTCGACAGATACGCAGTATTTT
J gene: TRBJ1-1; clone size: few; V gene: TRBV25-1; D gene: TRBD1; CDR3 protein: CASSRGLGEAFF; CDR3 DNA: TGTGCCAGCAGTAGGGGGCTGGGTGAAGCTTTCTTT
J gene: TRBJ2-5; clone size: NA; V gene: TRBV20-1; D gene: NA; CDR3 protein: CSAREGELVQETQYF; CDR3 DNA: TGCAGTGCTAGGGAGGGCGAACTAGTCCAAGAGACCCAGTACTTC
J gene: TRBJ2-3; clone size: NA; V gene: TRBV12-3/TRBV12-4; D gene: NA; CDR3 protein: CASSRPGQTQYF; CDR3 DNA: TGTGCCAGCAGTAGACCCGGGCAGACGCAGTATTTT
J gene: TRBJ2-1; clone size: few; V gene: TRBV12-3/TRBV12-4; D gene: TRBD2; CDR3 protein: CASSLRERGEQFF; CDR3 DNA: TGTGCCAGCAGTTTAAGGGAGCGGGGTGAGCAGTTCTTC
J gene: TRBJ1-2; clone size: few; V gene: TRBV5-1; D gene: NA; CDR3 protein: CASSLATGTHGHGYTF; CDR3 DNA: TGCGCCAGCAGCTTGGCAACCGGCACCCACGGCCATGGCTACACCTTC